Listed below are T cell receptor beta chains from one sample, sequenced in a study of blood T cell repertoires in COVID-19. Sequencing was performed with immunoSEQ multiplex PCR; in TCRdb, only in-frame clones are kept and a portion is missing. This table has 120,000 to 150,000 clones, approximately 83% appearing once. The sample taken for sequencing was peripheral blood. The receptors stem from a woman aged 55-69 years with COVID-19, enrolled during active disease. The CDR3 runs from the conserved cysteine through the conserved F or W. Each record gives: V gene, J gene, clone size, D gene, CDR3 protein, CDR3 DNA. D genes are given only for firm matches. Rows may omit the clone size; those that give it use once, few, many or a size class.

v_gene: TRBV2
j_gene: TRBJ1-3
abundance: once
d_gene: -
CDR3aa: CASRQGSDGNTIYF
CDR3nt: TGTGCCAGCAGGCAGGGTTCCGATGGAAACACCATATATTTT

v_gene: TRBV4-1
j_gene: TRBJ1-1
abundance: -
d_gene: TRBD1
CDR3aa: CASSPPVRGISEAFF
CDR3nt: TGCGCCAGCAGCCCCCCGGTCAGGGGGATCTCTGAAGCTTTCTTT

v_gene: TRBV5-1
j_gene: TRBJ1-1
abundance: once
d_gene: -
CDR3aa: CASSFGDDRLNTEAFF
CDR3nt: TGCGCCAGCAGCTTTGGTGACGACAGGTTGAACACTGAAGCTTTCTTT

v_gene: TRBV6-6
j_gene: TRBJ1-2
abundance: -
d_gene: -
CDR3aa: CASSYSTQNYGYTF
CDR3nt: TGTGCCAGCAGTTACTCGACACAGAACTATGGCTACACCTTC

v_gene: TRBV29-1
j_gene: TRBJ2-1
abundance: -
d_gene: TRBD2
CDR3aa: CSVESGGDYNEQFF
CDR3nt: TGCAGCGTCGAGAGCGGGGGGGACTACAATGAGCAGTTCTTC

v_gene: TRBV6-5
j_gene: TRBJ2-3
abundance: -
d_gene: -
CDR3aa: CASRGGLSTDTQYF
CDR3nt: TGTGCCAGCCGGGGAGGTCTTTCCACAGATACGCAGTATTTT

v_gene: TRBV9
j_gene: TRBJ1-1
abundance: -
d_gene: TRBD1
CDR3aa: CASSVGQGPLWNTEAFF
CDR3nt: TGTGCCAGCAGCGTAGGACAGGGGCCCTTATGGAACACTGAAGCTTTCTTT

v_gene: TRBV7-8
j_gene: TRBJ1-1
abundance: -
d_gene: TRBD1
CDR3aa: CASRWTGVGTEAFF
CDR3nt: TGTGCCAGCAGATGGACAGGCGTGGGCACTGAAGCTTTCTTT

v_gene: TRBV7-9
j_gene: TRBJ2-7
abundance: -
d_gene: -
CDR3aa: CASSSRDYEQYF
CDR3nt: TGTGCCAGCAGCTCCAGGGACTACGAGCAGTACTTC

v_gene: TRBV6-6
j_gene: TRBJ1-1
abundance: once
d_gene: -
CDR3aa: CASSYSKGGNTEAFF
CDR3nt: TGTGCCAGCAGTTACTCGAAAGGGGGAAACACTGAAGCTTTCTTT

v_gene: TRBV4-1
j_gene: TRBJ2-5
abundance: -
d_gene: TRBD2
CDR3aa: CASSQDAWERGTQYF
CDR3nt: TGCGCCAGCAGCCAAGATGCGTGGGAGCGGGGGACCCAGTACTTC

v_gene: TRBV14
j_gene: TRBJ1-1
abundance: -
d_gene: TRBD1
CDR3aa: CASSPYRGSQTEAFF
CDR3nt: TGTGCCAGCAGCCCGTACAGGGGGTCGCAGACTGAAGCTTTCTTT

v_gene: TRBV5-1
j_gene: TRBJ2-3
abundance: -
d_gene: TRBD1
CDR3aa: CASSPRQGTDTQYF
CDR3nt: TGCGCCAGCAGCCCTCGACAGGGTACAGATACGCAGTATTTT

v_gene: TRBV30
j_gene: TRBJ2-5
abundance: once
d_gene: -
CDR3aa: CAWSAGFETQYF
CDR3nt: TGTGCCTGGAGTGCAGGGTTTGAGACCCAGTACTTC

v_gene: TRBV27
j_gene: TRBJ2-6
abundance: -
d_gene: -
CDR3aa: CASSVEYSSGANVLTF
CDR3nt: TGTGCCAGCAGTGTAGAATACAGCTCTGGGGCCAACGTCCTGACTTTC

v_gene: TRBV6-5
j_gene: TRBJ2-6
abundance: once
d_gene: TRBD1
CDR3aa: CASSYGTGAGANVLTF
CDR3nt: TGTGCCAGCAGTTACGGGACAGGGGCTGGGGCCAACGTCCTGACTTTC

v_gene: TRBV7-6
j_gene: TRBJ2-7
abundance: -
d_gene: TRBD2
CDR3aa: CASAGTSGAYEQYF
CDR3nt: TGTGCCAGCGCCGGGACTAGCGGAGCATACGAGCAGTACTTC

v_gene: TRBV18
j_gene: TRBJ2-7
abundance: once
d_gene: -
CDR3aa: CASSPPIGGSDEQYF
CDR3nt: TGTGCCAGCTCACCCCCGATAGGGGGTAGTGACGAGCAGTACTTC

v_gene: TRBV4-1
j_gene: TRBJ2-2
abundance: -
d_gene: -
CDR3aa: CASSTHLGVENTGELFF
CDR3nt: TGCGCCAGCAGCACTCACTTAGGGGTTGAGAACACCGGGGAGCTGTTTTTT

v_gene: TRBV6-2/TRBV6-3
j_gene: TRBJ1-2
abundance: -
d_gene: TRBD1
CDR3aa: CASSYPGDSTYGYTF
CDR3nt: TGTGCCAGCAGTTACCCCGGGGACAGCACCTATGGCTACACCTTC

v_gene: TRBV19
j_gene: TRBJ2-5
abundance: -
d_gene: -
CDR3aa: CASSIRAGPETQYF
CDR3nt: TGTGCCAGTAGTATTAGGGCAGGGCCGGAGACCCAGTACTTC

v_gene: TRBV11-2
j_gene: TRBJ1-2
abundance: -
d_gene: TRBD1
CDR3aa: CASSLEGTGGNYGYTF
CDR3nt: TGTGCCAGCAGCTTAGAGGGGACAGGGGGCAACTATGGCTACACCTTC

v_gene: TRBV2
j_gene: TRBJ1-5
abundance: -
d_gene: -
CDR3aa: CASRAEGNQPQHF
CDR3nt: TGTGCCAGCAGGGCGGAGGGCAATCAGCCCCAGCATTTT

v_gene: TRBV15
j_gene: TRBJ1-3
abundance: -
d_gene: -
CDR3aa: CATSRDLAGSGNTIYF
CDR3nt: TGTGCCACCAGCAGAGACCTCGCGGGGAGCGGAAACACCATATATTTT

v_gene: TRBV7-9
j_gene: TRBJ2-2
abundance: -
d_gene: -
CDR3aa: CASSPESTAGGWELFF
CDR3nt: TGTGCCAGCAGCCCCGAATCGACAGCAGGAGGGTGGGAGCTGTTTTTT

v_gene: TRBV27
j_gene: TRBJ1-2
abundance: -
d_gene: TRBD1
CDR3aa: CASKSPGGGYTF
CDR3nt: TGTGCCAGCAAGTCCCCAGGGGGCGGCTACACCTTC

v_gene: TRBV9
j_gene: TRBJ2-3
abundance: -
d_gene: -
CDR3aa: CASSLGLPGGSDTQYF
CDR3nt: TGTGCCAGCAGCCTAGGACTACCCGGAGGGTCGGATACGCAGTATTTT

v_gene: TRBV3-1/TRBV3-2
j_gene: TRBJ1-6
abundance: -
d_gene: -
CDR3aa: CASSQDDRSSSYNSPLHF
CDR3nt: TGTGCCAGCAGCCAAGATGACAGGTCTAGCTCCTATAATTCACCCCTCCACTTT

v_gene: TRBV11-2
j_gene: TRBJ1-1
abundance: -
d_gene: -
CDR3aa: CASSLKRNTEAFF
CDR3nt: TGTGCCAGCAGCCTAAAACGGAACACTGAAGCTTTCTTT

v_gene: TRBV3-1/TRBV3-2
j_gene: TRBJ2-5
abundance: -
d_gene: -
CDR3aa: CASSQDFCGQWLETQYF
CDR3nt: TGTGCCAGCAGCCAAGATTTTTGCGGACAGTGGCTAGAGACCCAGTACTTC

v_gene: TRBV7-7
j_gene: TRBJ2-7
abundance: few
d_gene: TRBD2
CDR3aa: CASSLSNAGDEQYF
CDR3nt: TGTGCCAGCAGCTTAAGTAATGCGGGGGACGAGCAGTACTTC

v_gene: TRBV27
j_gene: TRBJ1-1
abundance: -
d_gene: -
CDR3aa: CASSYQVRGNTEAFF
CDR3nt: TGTGCCAGCAGTTACCAGGTCAGGGGGAACACTGAAGCTTTCTTT

v_gene: TRBV27
j_gene: TRBJ2-7
abundance: -
d_gene: -
CDR3aa: CASSLTGDEQYF
CDR3nt: TGTGCCAGCAGCCTGACGGGGGACGAGCAGTACTTC

v_gene: TRBV6-5
j_gene: TRBJ2-1
abundance: -
d_gene: TRBD2
CDR3aa: CASSYSPAGGPNEQFF
CDR3nt: TGTGCCAGCAGTTACTCGCCTGCGGGGGGGCCCAATGAGCAGTTCTTC

v_gene: TRBV10-1
j_gene: TRBJ2-1
abundance: -
d_gene: TRBD2
CDR3aa: CASSGGGGAYNEQFF
CDR3nt: TGCGCCAGCAGTGGTGGCGGGGGGGCCTACAATGAGCAGTTCTTC

v_gene: TRBV27
j_gene: TRBJ2-2
abundance: -
d_gene: -
CDR3aa: CASSLRRGRPGELFF
CDR3nt: TGTGCCAGCAGTTTGCGGCGGGGGCGCCCCGGGGAGCTGTTTTTT

v_gene: TRBV28
j_gene: TRBJ1-3
abundance: once
d_gene: TRBD1
CDR3aa: CASTKTGVDTIYF
CDR3nt: TGTGCCAGCACCAAAACAGGGGTAGACACCATATATTTT